This entry lists 10 T cell receptor beta chains sequenced from one sample in a study of healthy donors' naive CD4 and CD8 T cells. Starting from about 0.55 ug of total RNA, TCR libraries were made with linear amplification. From the reads, TCRdb called clonotypes with MiXCR, one entry per CDR3 protein. This sample has approximately 180,000 distinct CDR3 sequences, with 74% found just once. Sequencing was done on a sample of naive CD4+ and CD8+ T cells sorted from blood, pooled from several donors. These receptors came from a pool of human donors in good health; the sample pools cells from several healthy donors.

The chain combines TRBV6-5 with TRBJ2-1, with D perhaps matching TRBD2 (7 bases). This CDR3 has 15 residues. Per the germline V gene, CDR1 is MNHEY and CDR2 is SVGAGI. Trimming stripped 4 bases from V and 5 bases from J, with 15 bases between. DNA for the CDR3: TGTGCCAGCAGTTTGATCCCCGGGGGGCACAATGAGCAGTTCTTC. It encodes CASSLIPGGHNEQFF.

This sequence joins TRBV29-1 and TRBJ2-6; D uncertain. Germline V CDR1 and CDR2: SQVTM, ANQGSEA. The CDR3 has 14 amino acids. V shed 1 base and J shed 1 base, with 5 bases lying between them. The CDR3 DNA sequence: TGCAGCGTTGAAGGAGTATCTGGGGCCAACGTCCTGACTTTC. Its protein is CSVEGVSGANVLTF.

The chain has TRBV6-5 and TRBJ1-3; D is perhaps TRBD1 (5 bases). V was pared by 10 bases and J by 1 base, with 17 bases between. From germline, CDR1 is MNHEY and CDR2 SVGAGI. This CDR3 spans 15 amino acids. In DNA form, the CDR3 reads TGTGCCACCAAATCTGGGGCGGCGTCTGGAAACACCATATATTTT. Translated: CATKSGAASGNTIYF.

The chain couples TRBV5-1 to TRBJ2-7; D uncertain. V lost 0 bases and J 5 bases, leaving 12 bases between the germline ends. Germline V gene lookup returns CDR1 SGHRS and CDR2 YFSETQ. CDR3 length: 14 amino acids. The CDR3 region is CASSLGGFEDEQYF. The CDR3 DNA follows: TGCGCCAGCAGCTTGGGGGGATTTGAGGACGAGCAGTACTTC.

The chain links TRBV11-2 to TRBJ1-1; the match to TRBD1 covers 7 bases. The ends lost 3 bases at V and 8 bases at J; junction bases unmatched: 3. CDR1 and CDR2 from the germline V gene are SGHAT and FQNNGV. The CDR3 runs 12 residues. CDR3 DNA sequence: TGTGCCAGCAGCTTGGGGACAGTCGAAGCTTTCTTT. It encodes CASSLGTVEAFF.

This clonotype came up a few times. A read error may account for a junction end that differs from germline. J is TRBJ1-1 and V is TRBV29-1, with 9 nucleotides matching TRBD1. Germline CDR1 SQVTM, CDR2 ANQGSEA. The CDR3 covers 10 residues. CDR3 protein: CAARDRDLLF. The CDR3 bases are TGCGCAGCTAGGGACAGGGATCTTCTCTTT.

A single count supports this clonotype. The V call is TRBV19, the J call TRBJ1-1; D not resolved. The CDR3 loop spans 13 amino acids. V lost 5 bases and J 0 bases, leaving 7 bases between the germline ends. Germline V CDR1 and CDR2: LNHDA, SQIVND (reference sequence). The CDR3 nucleotides are TGTGCCAGTAGTGCCAGTCTGAACACTGAAGCTTTCTTT. Its protein is CASSASLNTEAFF.

The rearrangement uses TRBV29-1 and TRBJ1-1, with TRBD1 matching 7 bases. Per the germline V gene, CDR1 is SQVTM and CDR2 is ANQGSEA. J was trimmed by 0 bases and V by 7 bases; bases with no gene match: 5. The CDR3 totals 13 residues. In nucleotides, the CDR3 is TGCAGCGACAGGGGTCAACTGAACACTGAAGCTTTCTTT. The encoded protein is CSDRGQLNTEAFF.

The rearrangement joins TRBV19 to TRBJ1-5, with D perhaps matching TRBD1 (6 bases). Deletions cut 6 bases from V and 0 bases from J, with 18 bases between. The CDR3 is 17 residues long. From germline, CDR1 is LNHDA and CDR2 SQIVND (reference sequence). The CDR3 reads CASRDNLGAYSNQPQHF. The CDR3 coding sequence is TGTGCCAGTAGGGACAATCTGGGGGCCTATAGCAATCAGCCCCAGCATTTT.

The chain uses TRBV27 and TRBJ2-7; D uncertain. The V and J ends lost 5 bases and 4 bases respectively, with 9 bases between them. This CDR3 is built from 12 residues. CDR1 and CDR2 (germline): MNHEY, SMNVEV (reference sequence). CDR3 sequence reads: CASSVGGYEQYF. CDR3 in DNA: TGTGCCAGCAGTGTCGGCGGTTACGAGCAGTACTTC.